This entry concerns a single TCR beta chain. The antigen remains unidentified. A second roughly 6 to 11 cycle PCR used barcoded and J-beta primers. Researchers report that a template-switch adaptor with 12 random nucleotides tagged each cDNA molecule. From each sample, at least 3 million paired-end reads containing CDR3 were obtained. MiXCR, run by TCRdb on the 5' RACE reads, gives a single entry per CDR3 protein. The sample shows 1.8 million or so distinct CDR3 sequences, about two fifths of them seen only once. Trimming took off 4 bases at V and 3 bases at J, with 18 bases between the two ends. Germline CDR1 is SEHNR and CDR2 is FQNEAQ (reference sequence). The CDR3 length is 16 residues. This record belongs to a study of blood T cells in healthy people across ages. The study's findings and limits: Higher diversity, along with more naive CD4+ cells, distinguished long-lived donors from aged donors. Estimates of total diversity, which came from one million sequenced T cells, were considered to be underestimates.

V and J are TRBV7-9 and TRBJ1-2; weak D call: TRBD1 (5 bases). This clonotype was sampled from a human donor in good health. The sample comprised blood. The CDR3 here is CASSSTARGPDYGYTF. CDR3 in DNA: TGTGCCAGCAGCTCCACCGCTCGGGGCCCGGACTATGGCTACACCTTC. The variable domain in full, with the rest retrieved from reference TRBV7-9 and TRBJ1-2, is DTGVSQNPRHKITKRGQNVTFRCDPISEHNRLYWYRQTLGQGPEFLTYFQNEAQLEKSRLLSDRFSAERPKGSFSTLEIQRTEQGDSAMYLCASSSTARGPDYGYTFGSGTRLTVV.